Shown below are 19 T cell receptor beta chains from a single sample sequenced in a study of blood T cell repertoires in COVID-19. Profiled with immunoSEQ multiplex PCR; TCRdb holds only in-frame clones, not every one. The repertoire holds around 120,000 clones, with over 80% as singletons. Source material: peripheral blood. These receptors were taken from a man aged 35-49 years with active or convalescent COVID-19.

Concerning this clone: It is likely a read error: a sequence one base away is far more abundant. The chain is built from TRBV25-1 and TRBJ1-6; 8 bases align to TRBD1. The CDR3 has 15 residues. From germline, CDR1 is MGHDK and CDR2 SYGVNS. J lost 7 bases, V lost 2 bases, and 4 bases had no gene match. CDR3 DNA sequence: TGTGCCAGCAGTGAAGGGGCAGGGGGCAATTCACCCCTCCACTTT. Encoded protein: CASSEGAGGNSPLHF.

The chain combines TRBV5-1 with TRBJ1-1; D unresolved. Germline CDR1 is SGHRS and CDR2 is YFSETQ. V was clipped by 2 bases and J by 1 base, with 6 bases between them. The CDR3 has 13 residues. The CDR3 sequence is CASSLQQNTEAFF. The CDR3 DNA is TGCGCCAGCAGCTTACAGCAGAACACTGAAGCTTTCTTT.

This clone was recorded once. This chain uses TRBV6-2 or TRBV6-3 with TRBJ2-1; the D is unclear. The CDR3 contains 14 residues. V lost 2 bases, J lost 6 bases, and 11 bases lay in between. From germline, CDR1 is MNHEY and CDR2 SVGEGT. CDR3 protein: CASSYPPVANEQFF. Here the CDR3 DNA reads TGTGCCAGCAGTTACCCCCCGGTAGCCAATGAGCAGTTCTTC.

The table lists this clone with a few counts. This rearrangement joins TRBV12-5 to TRBJ1-6; D is unclear. The germline V gene encodes CDR1 LGHNT and CDR2 FRNRAP. The CDR3 has 17 amino acids. V was pared by 0 bases and J by 9 bases, with 18 bases between. As DNA, the CDR3 is TGTGCTAGTGGTTTGGTACCCCCCAGACTGGCCGGTTCACCCCTCCACTTT. Amino acid sequence: CASGLVPPRLAGSPLHF.

V gene TRBV11-2 combines with J gene TRBJ2-3; possible D gene TRBD2, 6 bases. This CDR3 has 16 residues. Germline CDR1 SGHAT, CDR2 FQNNGV. Between the trimmed V and J ends, which lost 1 base and 0 bases, there was a span of 11 bases. The CDR3: CASSLGRGSSTDTQYF. The CDR3 coding sequence is TGTGCCAGCAGCTTAGGGCGGGGCTCTAGCACAGATACGCAGTATTTT.

This clone appeared once. V is TRBV27 and J is TRBJ2-6, with 8 bases matching TRBD1. V lost 6 bases, J lost 0 bases, and 7 bases stayed unmatched. The CDR3 runs 17 residues. Per the germline V gene, CDR1 is MNHEY and CDR2 is SMNVEV (reference sequence). CDR3 nucleotide sequence: TGTGCCAGCAGGACCGGGACAGGAGGCTCTGGGGCCAACGTCCTGACTTTC. Translation: CASRTGTGGSGANVLTF.

The chain recombines TRBV30 with TRBJ1-2, with D unresolved. V was shortened by 0 bases and J by 4 bases, with 9 bases between the two germline ends. The CDR3 has 13 residues. From germline, CDR1 is GTSNPN and CDR2 SVGIG (reference sequence). CDR3 in amino acids: CAWSVHDTYGYTF. CDR3 DNA: TGTGCCTGGAGTGTACATGACACCTATGGCTACACCTTC.

This rearrangement joins TRBV29-1 to TRBJ1-2; D is unresolved. The V gene lost 1 base and the J gene lost 2 bases, with 11 bases spanning the gap. The CDR3 has 14 amino acids. Germline loops: CDR1 SQVTM, CDR2 ANQGSEA. CDR3 DNA sequence: TGCAGCGTTGAAGCGAAGAAGGAGAACTATGGCTACACCTTC. This encodes CSVEAKKENYGYTF. The full variable domain, completed using reference TRBV29-1 and TRBJ1-2, is SAVISQKPSRDICQRGTSLTIQCQVDSQVTMMFWYRQQPGQSLTLIATANQGSEATYESGFVIDKFPISRPNLTFSTLTVSNMSPEDSSIYLCSVEAKKENYGYTFGSGTRLTVV.

The chain is built from TRBV30 and TRBJ2-1; D call uncertain. CDR1 and CDR2 from the germline V gene are GTSNPN and SVGIG (reference sequence). This CDR3 has 12 amino acids. The ends were cut back, 0 bases at V and 8 bases at J, with 8 bases in the middle. The CDR3 nucleotides are TGTGCCTGGAGTGTATTACTCCATGAGCAGTTCTTC. The encoded protein is CAWSVLLHEQFF.

This chain uses TRBV3-1 (or the pseudogene TRBV3-2) with TRBJ2-5, with a possible D match to TRBD1 (6 bases). The CDR3 runs to 13 residues. The V gene's germline CDR1 is LGHDT and CDR2 YNNKEL (reference sequence). Trimming cost V 8 bases and J 0 bases, with 10 bases left between them. For the CDR3, the DNA is TGTGCCAGCTTCGACAGGTACCAAGAGACCCAGTACTTC. Residues: CASFDRYQETQYF.

This clone was counted only a few times. This sequence joins TRBV27 and TRBJ1-3, with 7 nucleotides matching TRBD1. Germline V gives CDR1 MNHEY, CDR2 SMNVEV (reference sequence). Losses at the gene ends were 4 bases for V and 0 bases for J; bases not matched to a gene: 9. This CDR3 has 17 residues. CDR3 DNA: TGTGCCAGCAGTTCAGGGGGGACGGGCTACTCTGGAAACACCATATATTTT. It encodes CASSSGGTGYSGNTIYF.

This clone has a single count. CDR3 in amino acids: CASSRGTASNQPQHF. The CDR3 coding sequence is TGTGCCAGCAGCAGAGGGACAGCGAGCAATCAGCCCCAGCATTTT. The rearrangement links TRBV21-1 to TRBJ1-5; the D call of TRBD1 is as the table states it, not checked on the DNA. TRBV21-1 is listed as a pseudogene. The CDR3 runs to 15 residues.

This clone was seen only once. This chain's CDR3 is CASSFGRGTNYGYTF. CDR3 DNA: TGTGCCAGCAGCTTTGGCAGGGGGACTAACTATGGCTACACCTTC. This chain uses TRBV5-5 with TRBJ1-2, with TRBD1 matching 7 bases. CDR1 SGHKS and CDR2 YYEKEE come from the germline V gene (reference sequence). Unmatched junction bases numbered 4, after V lost 2 bases and J lost 0 bases. There are 15 residues in the CDR3.

The chain combines TRBV27 with TRBJ2-4; 12 bases are a match to TRBD2. Germline CDR1 MNHEY, CDR2 SMNVEV (reference sequence). This CDR3 comprises 15 residues. V was clipped by 5 bases and J by 6 bases; unmatched bases: 5. CDR3 amino acids: CASSAWTSGANIQYF. CDR3 in DNA: TGTGCCAGCAGTGCCTGGACTAGCGGGGCAAACATTCAGTACTTC.

V usage is TRBV11-2 and J usage is TRBJ1-1, with no clear D. This CDR3 region has 13 residues. Deletions cut 2 bases from V and 4 bases from J, with 8 bases between. The V gene's germline CDR1 is SGHAT and CDR2 FQNNGV. CDR3 sequence: CASSLSDSTEAFF. The CDR3 coding sequence is TGTGCCAGCAGCTTATCTGACTCCACTGAAGCTTTCTTT.

This clone was observed a single time. The chain employs TRBV7-2 and TRBJ1-2; D is uncertain. Germline V CDR1 and CDR2: SGHTA, FQGNSA. V was clipped by 1 base and J by 4 bases, with 7 bases between them. This CDR3 is built from 13 residues. The CDR3 DNA follows: TGTGCCAGCAGCTTAGTACAGCCCTATGGCTACACCTTC. It is translated as CASSLVQPYGYTF.

The V and J genes are TRBV19 and TRBJ2-7; TRBD1 is a possible D gene (6 bases). CDR3 length: 12 amino acids. Trimming took 6 bases from V and 6 from J, leaving 12 bases between them. Germline-derived CDR1 and CDR2 are LNHDA and SQIVND (reference sequence). CDR3 DNA sequence: TGTGCCAGTAGCCCCGGGACACCCGAGCAGTACTTC. It specifies CASSPGTPEQYF.

Of note for this clone: The junction shows a germline mismatch at one end, possibly a read error. The chain is built from TRBV3-1 (or the pseudogene TRBV3-2) and TRBJ2-4; 7 bases are a match to TRBD2. Germline V gene lookup returns CDR1 LGHDT and CDR2 YNNKEL (reference sequence). The CDR3 is 12 amino acids. CDR3 residues: CASSHGGDIQYF. CDR3 DNA sequence: TGTGCCAGTAGCCATGGGGGGGACATTCAGTACTTC.

Turning to this clone: Different DNA sequences within this sample yield the same CDR3. V usage is TRBV27 and J usage is TRBJ1-2; 9 bases are a match to TRBD1. Per germline, CDR1 MNHEY and CDR2 SMNVEV (reference sequence). V trimming: 0 bases; J trimming: 2 bases; junction bases outside the gene matches: 1. The CDR3 is 15 residues long. CDR3 DNA: TGTGCCAGCAGTTTATCCGGACAGGGGAACTATGGCTACACCTTC. This translates into CASSLSGQGNYGYTF.